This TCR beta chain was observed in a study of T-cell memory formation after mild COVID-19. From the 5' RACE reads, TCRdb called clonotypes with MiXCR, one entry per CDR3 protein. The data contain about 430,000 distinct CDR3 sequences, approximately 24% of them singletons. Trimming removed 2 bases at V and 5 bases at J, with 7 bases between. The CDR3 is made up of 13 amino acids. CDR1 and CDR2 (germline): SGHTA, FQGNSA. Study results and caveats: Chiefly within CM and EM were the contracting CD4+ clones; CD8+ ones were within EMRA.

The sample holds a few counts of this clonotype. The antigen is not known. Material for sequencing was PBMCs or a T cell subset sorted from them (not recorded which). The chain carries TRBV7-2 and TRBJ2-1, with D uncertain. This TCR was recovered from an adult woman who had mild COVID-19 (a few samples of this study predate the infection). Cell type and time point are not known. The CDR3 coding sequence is TGTGCCAGCAGCTTACAGGTCAACAATGAGCAGTTCTTC. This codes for CASSLQVNNEQFF.